A single sample gave rise to the 21 T cell receptor beta chains below, sequenced in a study of cytomegalovirus exposure and HLA in healthy donors. The PCR used 60 Vbeta and 13 Jbeta primers. Produced via immunoSEQ multiplex PCR; TCRdb's table is partial and in-frame only. Seen here are 60,000 to 70,000 clones, around four fifths observed once, and the top ten hold about 4.5%. Material for sequencing was PBMCs. These receptors came from a woman aged 30 to 39 in good health and CMV-seronegative.

This clone has a single count. The chain joins TRBV29-1 to TRBJ2-5; possibly TRBD1 for D (6 bases). Germline assignment: CDR1 SQVTM and CDR2 ANQGSEA. The CDR3 loop spans 13 amino acids. V was cut by 7 bases and J by 5 bases, with 17 bases left in between. CDR3 sequence: CSARTGLGETQYF. Here the CDR3 DNA reads TGCAGCGCAAGAACAGGGCTTGGGGAGACCCAGTACTTC.

This sequence joins TRBV30 and TRBJ2-7; possibly TRBD2 for D (7 bases). Germline V gene lookup returns CDR1 GTSNPN and CDR2 SVGIG (reference sequence). The V and J ends lost 0 bases and 4 bases respectively, with 13 bases between them. This CDR3 has 14 residues. The CDR3 nucleotides read TGTGCCTGGAGTGTAGGGGGGGCGGGGTACGAGCAGTACTTC. It codes for CAWSVGGAGYEQYF.

The chain couples TRBV9 to TRBJ2-3; 9 bases are a match to TRBD2. Unmatched junction bases numbered 1, after V lost 0 bases and J lost 2 bases. CDR3 length equals 15 residues. Germline V CDR1 and CDR2: SGDLS, YYNGEE. The CDR3 DNA sequence: TGTGCCAGCAGCGTAGGCGGGAGGGCCACAGATACGCAGTATTTT. It translates to CASSVGGRATDTQYF.

This chain uses TRBV7-2 with TRBJ2-1; D is ambiguous. Germline lookup yields CDR1 SGHTA and CDR2 FQGNSA. The V end was cut by 0 bases, the J end by 6 bases, with 9 bases between. This CDR3 is built from 14 residues. The CDR3 loop is CASSLALIGNEQFF. CDR3 in DNA: TGTGCCAGCAGCTTAGCGCTAATTGGCAATGAGCAGTTCTTC.

J is TRBJ2-3 and V is TRBV4-2, with D uncertain. Trimming stripped 5 bases from V and 2 bases from J, with 17 bases between. The germline CDR1 and CDR2 sequences are LGHNA and YNFKEQ. The CDR3 loop spans 16 amino acids. CDR3 in amino acids: CASSDPQRSNTDTQYF. CDR3 DNA: TGTGCCAGCAGCGACCCCCAGCGATCGAACACAGATACGCAGTATTTT.

The chain recombines TRBV4-1 with TRBJ2-5; the match to TRBD1 covers 11 bases. Germline V gene sequence: CDR1 MGHRA, CDR2 YSYEKL. The junction had 1 base not matched to a gene; V was cut back by 0 bases and J by 1 base. The CDR3 spans 16 residues. The DNA of the CDR3 is TGCGCCAGCAGCCAAGAGGGGACAGGGGGCCAAGAGACCCAGTACTTC. Translation gives CASSQEGTGGQETQYF.

The V gene is TRBV7-9, the J gene TRBJ2-5; D gene unclear. Germline assignment: CDR1 SEHNR and CDR2 FQNEAQ (reference sequence). The CDR3 totals 14 residues. V lost 1 base and J lost 2, with 8 bases in between. For the CDR3, the DNA is TGTGCCAGCAGCTTAGAAGCTAGACAAGAGACCCAGTACTTC. Translating it yields CASSLEARQETQYF.

The rearrangement uses TRBV7-8 and TRBJ1-1; D might be TRBD1 (5 bases). The CDR3 is 14 residues long. Germline V CDR1 and CDR2: SGHVS, FQNEAQ. Between the trimmed V and J ends, which lost 5 bases and 4 bases, there was a span of 14 bases. The DNA of the CDR3 is TGTGCCAGCAGCACTCAGATGGGGGGCACTGAAGCTTTCTTT. Residues: CASSTQMGGTEAFF.

To note about this clone: The same CDR3 can be traced to other DNA sequences in this sample. This chain joins TRBV6-6 and TRBJ1-1; tentatively, D is TRBD1 (5 bases). This CDR3 has 13 amino acids. Deletions cut 8 bases from V and 8 bases from J, with 18 bases between. CDR1 and CDR2 (germline): MNHNY, SVGAGI (reference sequence). The CDR3 DNA follows: TGTGCCAGCCGATTCAGGGAGGGCTCGGAAGCTTTCTTT. It is translated as CASRFREGSEAFF.

The chain links TRBV5-4 to TRBJ1-2; 12 positions agree with TRBD1. The V gene end was trimmed by 5 bases and the J gene end by 8 bases; junction bases not matched to a gene: 19. Germline V gene lookup returns CDR1 SGHNT and CDR2 YYREEE (reference sequence). This CDR3 is 18 amino acids long. CDR3 amino acids: CASRLRGGPGQGARGYTF. The CDR3 DNA reads as TGTGCCAGCAGATTAAGGGGGGGCCCGGGACAGGGGGCTCGGGGCTACACCTTC.

This clone was seen once. This sequence joins TRBV28 and TRBJ2-5; 8 positions agree with TRBD1. Trimming at V came to 5 bases and at J to 1 base, leaving 3 bases not matched to a gene. The CDR3 runs to 14 residues. Germline V lookup: CDR1 MDHEN, CDR2 SYDVKM. CDR3 nucleotide sequence: TGTGCCAGCAGTCAGGGACAGGCCCAAGAGACCCAGTACTTC. Protein sequence: CASSQGQAQETQYF. The full variable domain, with the rest looked up from reference TRBV28 and TRBJ2-5, is DVKVTQSSRYLVKRTGEKVFLECVQDMDHENMFWYRQDPGLGLRLIYFSYDVKMKEKGDIPEGYSVSREKKERFSLILESASTNQTSMYLCASSQGQAQETQYFGPGTRLLVL.

The J gene is TRBJ2-7, the V gene TRBV7-6, with D tentatively TRBD2 (6 bases). The CDR3 length is 15 residues. V was trimmed by 5 bases and J by 0 bases, leaving 14 bases between them. Germline values: CDR1 SGHVS, CDR2 FNYEAQ. DNA of the CDR3: TGTGCCAGCAGCATAATGGGGGGAAACTCCTACGAGCAGTACTTC. Translated: CASSIMGGNSYEQYF.

V gene TRBV7-2 combines with J gene TRBJ1-4; 7 positions agree with TRBD1. This CDR3 is 15 amino acids long. The V and J ends lost 11 bases and 0 bases, in that order; junction bases with no gene match: 9. Germline-derived CDR1 and CDR2 are SGHTA and FQGNSA. CDR3 nucleotides: TGTGCCTGCCGGACCGGGACAGCAACTAATGAAAAACTGTTTTTT. Its translation: CACRTGTATNEKLFF. Complete variable domain (other parts from reference TRBV7-2 and TRBJ1-4): GAGVSQSPSNKVTEKGKDVELRCDPISGHTALYWYRQSLGQGLEFLIYFQGNSAPDKSGLPSDRFSAERTGGSVSTLTIQRTQQEDSAVYLCACRTGTATNEKLFFGSGTQLSVL.

The chain links TRBV30 to TRBJ1-2; D is possibly TRBD1 (5 bases). The germline V gene encodes CDR1 GTSNPN and CDR2 SVGIG (reference sequence). Trimming pared 4 bases from V and 7 bases from J, leaving 22 bases between. The CDR3 runs to 15 residues. CDR3 DNA sequence: TGTGCCTGGAAGGCAGGGAACCGTATTGACGGTGGCTACACCTTC. Protein product: CAWKAGNRIDGGYTF. The whole variable domain, filled in from reference TRBV30 and TRBJ1-2, reads SQTIHQWPATLVQPVGSPLSLECTVEGTSNPNLYWYRQAAGRGLQLLFYSVGIGQISSEVPQNLSASRPQDRQFILSSKKLLLSDSGFYLCAWKAGNRIDGGYTFGSGTRLTVV.

This clone was recorded a few times. The chain couples TRBV2 to TRBJ2-2; D is unresolved. CDR3 length: 14 amino acids. V was pared by 7 bases and J by 2 bases, with 11 bases between. CDR1 is SNHLY, CDR2 FYNNEI, per germline. CDR3 nucleotides: TGTGCCAGCAAGTCGGCACTAAACACCGGGGAGCTGTTTTTT. Protein sequence: CASKSALNTGELFF.

V gene TRBV11-2 combines with J gene TRBJ2-7; TRBD2 is a possible D gene (5 bases). V lost 3 bases, J lost 7 bases, and 13 bases lay in between. The CDR3 has 13 amino acids. CDR1 and CDR2 from the germline V gene are SGHAT and FQNNGV. The CDR3 spells CASSFRPEREQYF. The CDR3 region has the DNA TGTGCCAGCAGCTTTCGTCCCGAGCGGGAGCAGTACTTC.

This clone was counted a few times. The CDR3 DNA reads TGTGCCAGCAGCCAAGATCAGAGCGGGGGTTACAATGAGCAGTTCTTC. Encoded protein: CASSQDQSGGYNEQFF. The chain joins TRBV4-2 to TRBJ2-1; 8 bases are shared with TRBD2. J lost 4 bases, V lost 0 bases, and 5 bases had no gene match. The CDR3 loop spans 16 amino acids. Per the germline V gene, CDR1 is LGHNA and CDR2 is YNFKEQ.

This clone is a singleton in its sample. The chain uses TRBV7-8 and TRBJ1-2; D not resolved. V dropped 5 bases and J dropped 5 bases, with 15 bases sitting between them. The germline gives CDR1 SGHVS, CDR2 FQNEAQ. This CDR3 contains 14 residues. The CDR3 DNA follows: TGTGCCAGCAGCCGACGTCGGGGAGGTTATGGCTACACCTTC. This encodes CASSRRRGGYGYTF.

This clone has only one observation. The chain has TRBV29-1 and TRBJ1-1; perhaps TRBD1 as D (5 bases). CDR1 is SQVTM and CDR2 is ANQGSEA in the germline V gene. V was shortened by 6 bases and J by 0 bases, with 11 bases between the two germline ends. The CDR3 extends over 13 amino acids. CDR3 in amino acids: CSVKDKLNTEAFF. The DNA of the CDR3 is TGCAGCGTCAAGGACAAGCTGAACACTGAAGCTTTCTTT.

The V call is TRBV30, the J call TRBJ1-3; 10 nucleotides agree with TRBD1. CDR3 length: 13 residues. The trim removed 0 bases at V and 11 bases at J, leaving 4 bases unmatched. Per the germline V gene, CDR1 is GTSNPN and CDR2 is SVGIG (reference sequence). In DNA, the CDR3 is TGTGCCTGGAGTGTACGACAGGGGGCTGCCATATATTTT. It yields the protein CAWSVRQGAAIYF.

The chain carries TRBV7-8 and TRBJ1-4; D gene unclear. Per germline, CDR1 SGHVS and CDR2 FQNEAQ. Trimming pared 5 bases from V and 3 bases from J, leaving 10 bases between. The CDR3 loop spans 14 amino acids. Here the CDR3 DNA reads TGTGCCAGCAGCACTGACACGCCTAATGAAAAACTGTTTTTT. Residues: CASSTDTPNEKLFF.